This T cell receptor (beta chain) was recorded in a study of blood T cells in healthy people across ages. Sample-barcoded 5' priming and a J-beta primer mix drove a second PCR of 7 to 11 cycles. TCRdb re-called the 5' RACE reads through MiXCR, storing one row per CDR3 protein. The repertoire holds 870,000 or so distinct CDR3 sequences, with 25% to 35% as singletons. This clonotype has a count of ten or more. The specimen was blood. The sequence was collected from an elderly woman in good health.

The CDR3 DNA reads TGCGCCAGCAGCGCAAACAAGGGGGCCGGGGAGACCCAGTACTTC. This gives the protein CASSANKGAGETQYF. This sequence joins TRBV5-1 and TRBJ2-5; TRBD1 agrees at 7 bases. In germline, CDR1 is SGHRS, CDR2 YFSETQ. The length of the CDR3 is 15 residues. V was pared by 4 bases and J by 5 bases, with 11 bases of the junction left unmatched.